This paragraph reports one T cell receptor beta chain. The data originate from a study of T cell changes during pregnancy in multiple sclerosis. The data were produced by immunoSEQ multiplex PCR, yet TCRdb's version contains in-frame clones alone and is incomplete. Here the sample spans approximately 59,000 clones, 85% to 95% being singletons. Per germline, CDR1 LNHDA and CDR2 SQIVND (reference sequence). The CDR3 consists of 15 residues. Trimming pared 8 bases from V and 2 bases from J, leaving 18 bases between. V is TRBV19 and J is TRBJ1-2; a weak D match, TRBD1 (6 bases). The sample here was CD4+ T cells from peripheral blood mononuclear cells, taken before pregnancy. This clonotype was obtained from a female donor with multiple sclerosis, enrolled in a pregnancy study. CDR3 loop: CASSRPTGINYGYTF. The CDR3 DNA sequence: TGTGCCAGTTCCCGACCCACAGGGATCAACTATGGCTACACCTTC. The entire variable domain, with the rest obtained from reference TRBV19 and TRBJ1-2, is as follows: DGGITQSPKYLFRKEGQNVTLSCEQNLNHDAMYWYRQDPGQGLRLIYYSQIVNDFQKGDIAEGYSVSREKKESFPLTVTSAQKNPTAFYLCASSRPTGINYGYTFGSGTRLTVV.